This TCR beta chain was documented in a study of Graves' ophthalmopathy and Graves' hyperthyroidism. In this sample, this clonotype turned up many times. The authors amplified TCR beta CDR3 regions, and they did so from RNA transcripts for repertoire sequencing. The authors performed first-round RT-PCR with HTBI primers and then a second-round multiplex PCR. Each CDR3 protein is one row after TCRdb ran MiXCR on the multiplex PCR reads. The table records approximately 410,000 distinct CDR3 sequences, roughly 14% of them present only once. Sequenced: peripheral blood. The clonotype was recovered from a woman younger than 30 with stable Graves' hyperthyroidism.

Here the CDR3 DNA reads TGTGCCAGCAGCTCAGGACGGACACTGAATTCTGGAAACACCATATATTTT. Translated: CASSSGRTLNSGNTIYF. The chain is built from TRBV6-4 and TRBJ1-3, with D possibly TRBD1 on 5 matching bases. The V end was cut by 6 bases, the J end by 1 base, with 19 bases between. The germline CDR1 and CDR2 sequences are MRHNA and SNTAGT. The CDR3 extends over 17 amino acids.